This passage covers 7 T cell receptor beta chains from one sample sequenced in a study of shared clonotypes between healthy human individuals. Using immunoSEQ multiplex PCR, the repertoire was profiled, and TCRdb retains in-frame clones only, with some absent. The data show 550,000 to 700,000 clones, with around three quarters seen just once and 1.5% to 2% held by the top ten. The sample was memory CD4+ T cells sorted from blood. The subset here: CD45RA-negative fraction. Source of these receptors: a woman younger than 45 in good health.

The table lists this clone with a count of one. The rearrangement uses TRBV25-1 and TRBJ2-6; no reliable D call. V lost 4 bases, J lost 0 bases, and 4 bases lay in between. Germline V CDR1 and CDR2: MGHDK, SYGVNS. CDR3 length: 14 residues. For the CDR3, the DNA is TGTGCCAGCAGTGGTGGCTCTGGGGCCAACGTCCTGACTTTC. Amino acids: CASSGGSGANVLTF.

The genes are TRBV21-1 and TRBJ1-1. TRBV21-1 is annotated as a pseudogene. The CDR3 extends over 17 amino acids. CDR3 nucleotides: TGTGCCACCAGCAGCATTAGACCTCAGGTGGGGGTCACTGAAGCTTTCTTT. Translated, it gives CATSSIRPQVGVTEAFF.

This clone came up once. This sequence joins TRBV7-2 and TRBJ2-1, with TRBD2 as a possible D gene (5 bases). The V gene's germline CDR1 is SGHTA and CDR2 FQGNSA. The V end was cut by 7 bases, the J end by 3 bases, with 13 bases between. CDR3 length equals 14 residues. CDR3 bases: TGTGCCAGCACCCTGTCTAGCAGCTACAATGAGCAGTTCTTC. Protein: CASTLSSSYNEQFF.

This clone was counted only a few times. The chain employs TRBV28 and TRBJ1-1; 7 nucleotides agree with TRBD1. After removal of 5 bases from V and 9 bases from J, the junction contained 12 bases not matched to a gene. This CDR3 contains 14 residues. Per germline, CDR1 MDHEN and CDR2 SYDVKM. This CDR3 is CASSQGGGSSKAFF. The CDR3 nucleotides are TGTGCCAGCAGTCAGGGGGGGGGCAGTAGTAAAGCTTTCTTT.

This clone has a handful of counts. The chain joins TRBV4-2 to TRBJ2-2, with a weak D call TRBD2 (6 bases). Trimming removed 4 bases from V and 4 bases from J, with 16 bases in between. Germline lookup yields CDR1 LGHNA and CDR2 YNFKEQ. CDR3 size: 16 residues. CDR3 residues: CASSPNGGRGTGELFF. DNA of the CDR3: TGTGCCAGCAGCCCAAATGGGGGGAGAGGCACCGGGGAGCTGTTTTTT.

The V call is TRBV7-9, the J call TRBJ1-4, with D tentatively TRBD1 (5 bases). The V end lost 5 bases, the J end lost 3 bases, and 22 bases lay between the germline ends. The length of the CDR3 is 18 residues. Germline values: CDR1 SEHNR, CDR2 FQNEAQ (reference sequence). The CDR3 coding sequence is TGTGCCAGCAGCCGCTTATCGGGAGGGGCTGTGGCTAATGAAAAACTGTTTTTT. It translates to CASSRLSGGAVANEKLFF.

The chain combines TRBV2 with TRBJ2-1; no reliable D call. The germline V gene encodes CDR1 SNHLY and CDR2 FYNNEI. The length of the CDR3 is 12 residues. Trimming shortened V by 7 bases and J by 4 bases, and 8 bases separated the two germline ends. The DNA for the CDR3 is TGTGCCAGCACTGCCCTGTACAATGAGCAGTTCTTC. Translation gives CASTALYNEQFF.